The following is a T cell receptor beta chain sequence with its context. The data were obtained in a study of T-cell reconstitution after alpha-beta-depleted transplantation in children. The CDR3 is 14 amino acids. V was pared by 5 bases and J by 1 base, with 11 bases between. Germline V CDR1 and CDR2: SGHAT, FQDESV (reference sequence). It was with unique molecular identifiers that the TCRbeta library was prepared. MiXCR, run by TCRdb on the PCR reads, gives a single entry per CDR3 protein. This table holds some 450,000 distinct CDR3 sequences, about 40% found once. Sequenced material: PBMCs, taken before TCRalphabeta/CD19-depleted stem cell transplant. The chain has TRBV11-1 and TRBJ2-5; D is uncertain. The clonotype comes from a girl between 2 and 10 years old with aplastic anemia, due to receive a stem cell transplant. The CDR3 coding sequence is TGTGCCAGCAGCCAAAGACGGCTCCAAGAGACCCAGTACTTC. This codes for CASSQRRLQETQYF. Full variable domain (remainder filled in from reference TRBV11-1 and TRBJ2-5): EAEVAQSPRYKITEKSQAVAFWCDPISGHATLYWYRQILGQGPELLVQFQDESVVDDSQLPKDRFSAERLKGVDSTLKIQPAELGDSAMYLCASSQRRLQETQYFGPGTRLLVL.